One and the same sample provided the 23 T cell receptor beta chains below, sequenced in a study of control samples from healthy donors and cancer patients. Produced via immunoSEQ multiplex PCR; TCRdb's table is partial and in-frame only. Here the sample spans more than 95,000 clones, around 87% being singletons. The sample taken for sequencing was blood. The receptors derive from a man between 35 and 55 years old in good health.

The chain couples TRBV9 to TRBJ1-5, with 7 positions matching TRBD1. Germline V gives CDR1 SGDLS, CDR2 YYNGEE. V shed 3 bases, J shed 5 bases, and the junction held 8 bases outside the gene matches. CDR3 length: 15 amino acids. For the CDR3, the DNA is TGTGCCAGCAGCGCCAATGCAGGGGGGGATCAGCCCCAGCATTTT. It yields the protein CASSANAGGDQPQHF.

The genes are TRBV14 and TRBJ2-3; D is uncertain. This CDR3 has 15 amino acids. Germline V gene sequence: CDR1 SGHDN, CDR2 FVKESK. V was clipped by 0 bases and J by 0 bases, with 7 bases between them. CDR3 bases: TGTGCCAGCAGCCAAGATTTAACTAGCACAGATACGCAGTATTTT. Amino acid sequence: CASSQDLTSTDTQYF.

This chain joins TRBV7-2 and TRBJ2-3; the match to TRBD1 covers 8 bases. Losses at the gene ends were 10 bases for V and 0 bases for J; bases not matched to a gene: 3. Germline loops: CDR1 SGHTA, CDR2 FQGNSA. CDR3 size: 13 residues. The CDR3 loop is CATTGGSTDTQYF. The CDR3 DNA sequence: TGTGCCACTACAGGGGGTAGCACAGATACGCAGTATTTT. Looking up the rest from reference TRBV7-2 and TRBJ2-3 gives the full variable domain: GAGVSQSPSNKVTEKGKDVELRCDPISGHTALYWYRQSLGQGLEFLIYFQGNSAPDKSGLPSDRFSAERTGGSVSTLTIQRTQQEDSAVYLCATTGGSTDTQYFGPGTRLTVL.

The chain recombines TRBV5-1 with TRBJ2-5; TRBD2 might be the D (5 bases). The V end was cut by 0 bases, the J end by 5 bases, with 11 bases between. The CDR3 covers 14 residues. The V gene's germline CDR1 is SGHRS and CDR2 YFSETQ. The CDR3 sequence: CASSLVSSRETQYF. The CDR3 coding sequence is TGCGCCAGCAGCTTGGTTTCTAGCCGGGAGACCCAGTACTTC.

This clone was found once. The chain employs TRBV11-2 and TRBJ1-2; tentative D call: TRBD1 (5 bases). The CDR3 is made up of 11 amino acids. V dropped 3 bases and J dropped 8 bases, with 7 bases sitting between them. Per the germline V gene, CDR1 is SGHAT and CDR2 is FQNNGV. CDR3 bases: TGTGCCAGCAGCTTTGGGGGAGGCTACACCTTC. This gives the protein CASSFGGGYTF. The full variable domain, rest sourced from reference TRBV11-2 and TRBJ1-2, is EAGVAQSPRYKIIEKRQSVAFWCNPISGHATLYWYQQILGQGPKLLIQFQNNGVVDDSQLPKDRFSAERLKGVDSTLKIQPAKLEDSAVYLCASSFGGGYTFGSGTRLTVV.

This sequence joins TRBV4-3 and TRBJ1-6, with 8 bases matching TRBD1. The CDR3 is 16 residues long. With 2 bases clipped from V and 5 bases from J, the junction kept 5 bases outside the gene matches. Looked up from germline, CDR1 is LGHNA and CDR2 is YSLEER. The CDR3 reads CASSQKGQGNNSPLHF. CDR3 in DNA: TGCGCCAGCAGCCAAAAAGGACAGGGCAATAATTCACCCCTCCACTTT.

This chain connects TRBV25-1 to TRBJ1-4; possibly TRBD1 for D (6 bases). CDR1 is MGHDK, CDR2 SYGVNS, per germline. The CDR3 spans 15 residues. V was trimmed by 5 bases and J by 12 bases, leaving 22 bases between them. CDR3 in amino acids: CASSLPSGARAELFF. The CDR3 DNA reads TGTGCCAGCAGTCTCCCTTCAGGGGCACGCGCGGAACTGTTTTTT.

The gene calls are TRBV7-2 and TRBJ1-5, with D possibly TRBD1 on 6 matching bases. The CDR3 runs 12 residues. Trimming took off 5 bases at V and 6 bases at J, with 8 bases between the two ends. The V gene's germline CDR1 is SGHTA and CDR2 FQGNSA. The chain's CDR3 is CASSIQGQPQHF. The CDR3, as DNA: TGTGCCAGCAGCATACAGGGTCAGCCCCAGCATTTT.

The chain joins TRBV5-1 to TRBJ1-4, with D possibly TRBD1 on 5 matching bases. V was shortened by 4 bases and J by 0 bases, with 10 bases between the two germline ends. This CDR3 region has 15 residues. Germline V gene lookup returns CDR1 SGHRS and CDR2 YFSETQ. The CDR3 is CASSQGPSTNEKLFF. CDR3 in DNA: TGCGCCAGCAGCCAGGGACCTTCAACTAATGAAAAACTGTTTTTT.

Here the CDR3 DNA reads TGTGCCAGTAGTACACAGGGAAGGTACAATGAGCAGTTCTTC. It yields the protein CASSTQGRYNEQFF. The chain joins TRBV19 to TRBJ2-1, with D maybe TRBD1 (6 bases). Germline lookup yields CDR1 LNHDA and CDR2 SQIVND (reference sequence). The length of the CDR3 is 14 residues. The V and J ends lost 4 bases and 4 bases respectively, with 11 bases between them.

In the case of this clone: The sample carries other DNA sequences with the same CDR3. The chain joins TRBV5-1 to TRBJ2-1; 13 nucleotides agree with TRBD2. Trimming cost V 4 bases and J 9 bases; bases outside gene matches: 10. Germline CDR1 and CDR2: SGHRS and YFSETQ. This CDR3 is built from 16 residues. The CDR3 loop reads CASSLTLAGGQGEQFF. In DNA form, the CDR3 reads TGCGCCAGCAGCCTAACACTAGCGGGGGGGCAAGGTGAGCAGTTCTTC.

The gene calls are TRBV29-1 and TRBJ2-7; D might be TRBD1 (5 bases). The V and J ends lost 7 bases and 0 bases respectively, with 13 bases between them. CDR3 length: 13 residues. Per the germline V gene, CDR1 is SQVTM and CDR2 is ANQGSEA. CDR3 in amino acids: CSGSDRNSYEQYF. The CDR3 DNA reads TGCAGCGGGTCCGACAGAAACTCCTACGAGCAGTACTTC.

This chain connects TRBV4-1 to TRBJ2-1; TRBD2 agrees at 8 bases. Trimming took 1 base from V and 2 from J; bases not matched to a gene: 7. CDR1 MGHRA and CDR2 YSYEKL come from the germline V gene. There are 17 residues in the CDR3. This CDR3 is CASSQARTSGPYNEQFF. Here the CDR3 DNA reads TGCGCCAGCAGCCAAGCCCGCACTAGCGGTCCCTACAATGAGCAGTTCTTC.

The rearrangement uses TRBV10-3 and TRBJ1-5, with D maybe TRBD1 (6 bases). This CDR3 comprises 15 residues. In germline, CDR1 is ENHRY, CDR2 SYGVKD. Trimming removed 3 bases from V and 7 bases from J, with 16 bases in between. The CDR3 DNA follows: TGTGCCATCAGTGAAGGGGGTGGGGCCGGCCAGCCCCAGCATTTT. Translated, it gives CAISEGGGAGQPQHF.

This chain's CDR3 is CARNPTPGRGTEAFF. The CDR3 DNA reads as TGTGCCAGAAACCCCACCCCAGGGAGGGGAACTGAAGCTTTCTTT. The chain joins TRBV5-3 to TRBJ1-1, with a weak D call TRBD1 (5 bases). Being an ORF, TRBV5-3 has a function that is uncertain. V was pared by 6 bases and J by 5 bases, with 20 bases between. The CDR3 sequence is 15 residues long.

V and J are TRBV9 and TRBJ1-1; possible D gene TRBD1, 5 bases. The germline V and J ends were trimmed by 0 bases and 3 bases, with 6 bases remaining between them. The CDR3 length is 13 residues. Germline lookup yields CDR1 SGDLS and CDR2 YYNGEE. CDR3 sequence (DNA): TGTGCCAGCAGCGTAGGAGGGGACACTGAAGCTTTCTTT. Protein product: CASSVGGDTEAFF.

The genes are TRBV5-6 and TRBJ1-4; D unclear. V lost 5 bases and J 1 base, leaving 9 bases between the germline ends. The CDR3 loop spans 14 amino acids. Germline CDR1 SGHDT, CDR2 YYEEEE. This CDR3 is CASSLRVTNEKLFF. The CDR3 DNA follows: TGTGCCAGCAGTTTAAGGGTAACTAATGAAAAACTGTTTTTT.

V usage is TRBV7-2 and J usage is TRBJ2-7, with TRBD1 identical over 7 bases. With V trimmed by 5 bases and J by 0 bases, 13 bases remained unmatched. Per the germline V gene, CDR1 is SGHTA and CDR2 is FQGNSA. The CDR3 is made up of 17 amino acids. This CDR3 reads CASSPRERGQPSYEQYF. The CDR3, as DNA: TGTGCCAGCAGCCCCCGAGAGAGGGGACAGCCCTCCTACGAGCAGTACTTC.

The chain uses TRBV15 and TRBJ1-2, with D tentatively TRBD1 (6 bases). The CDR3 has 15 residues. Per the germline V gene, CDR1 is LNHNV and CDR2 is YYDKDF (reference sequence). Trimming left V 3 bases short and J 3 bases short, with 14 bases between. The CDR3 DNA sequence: TGTGCCACCAGCAGTTACAGGGTTCGGGACTATGGCTACACCTTC. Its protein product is CATSSYRVRDYGYTF.

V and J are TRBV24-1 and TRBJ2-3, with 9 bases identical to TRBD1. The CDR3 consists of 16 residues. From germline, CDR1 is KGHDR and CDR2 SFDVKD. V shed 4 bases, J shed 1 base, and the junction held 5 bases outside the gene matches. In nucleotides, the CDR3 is TGTGCCACCAGTGACCCACGGACAGGGGGCACAGATACGCAGTATTTT. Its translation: CATSDPRTGGTDTQYF.

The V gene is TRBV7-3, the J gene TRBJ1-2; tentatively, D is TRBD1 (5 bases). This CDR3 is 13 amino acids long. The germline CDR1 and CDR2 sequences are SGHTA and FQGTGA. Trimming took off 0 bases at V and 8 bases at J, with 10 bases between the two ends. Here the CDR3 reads CASSLTSRDGYTF. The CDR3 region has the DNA TGTGCCAGCAGCTTAACGTCAAGGGACGGCTACACCTTC.

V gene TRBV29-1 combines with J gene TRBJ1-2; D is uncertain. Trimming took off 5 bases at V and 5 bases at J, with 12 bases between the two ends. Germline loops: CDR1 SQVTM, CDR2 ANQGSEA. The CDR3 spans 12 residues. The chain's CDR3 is CSVSEAGYGYTF. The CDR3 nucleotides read TGCAGCGTTAGTGAGGCAGGATATGGCTACACCTTC.

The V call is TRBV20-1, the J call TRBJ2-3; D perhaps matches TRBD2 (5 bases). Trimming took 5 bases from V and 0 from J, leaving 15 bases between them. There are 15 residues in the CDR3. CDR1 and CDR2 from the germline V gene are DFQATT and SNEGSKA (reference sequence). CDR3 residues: CSAGGLLTSTDTQYF. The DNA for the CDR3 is TGCAGTGCTGGTGGACTGCTAACTAGCACAGATACGCAGTATTTT.